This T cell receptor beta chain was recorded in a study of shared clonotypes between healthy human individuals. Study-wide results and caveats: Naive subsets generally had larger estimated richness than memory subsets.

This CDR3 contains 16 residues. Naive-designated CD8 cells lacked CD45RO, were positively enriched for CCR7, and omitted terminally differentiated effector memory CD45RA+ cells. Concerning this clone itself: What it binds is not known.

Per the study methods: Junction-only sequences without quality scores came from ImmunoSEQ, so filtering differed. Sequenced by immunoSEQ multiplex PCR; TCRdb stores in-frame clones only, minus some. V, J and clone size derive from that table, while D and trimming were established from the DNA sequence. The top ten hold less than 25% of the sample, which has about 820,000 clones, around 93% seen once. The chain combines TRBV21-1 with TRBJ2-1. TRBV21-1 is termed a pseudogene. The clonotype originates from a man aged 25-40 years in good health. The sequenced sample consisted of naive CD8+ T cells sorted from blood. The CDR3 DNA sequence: TGTGCCAGCAGCCGCACTGCAGTTTTCTCCTACAATGAGCAGTTCTTC. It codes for CASSRTAVFSYNEQFF.